This T cell receptor (beta chain) emerged from a study of control samples from healthy donors and cancer patients. Here immunoSEQ multiplex PCR was the method, and the copy in TCRdb shows in-frame clones only, minus some. The repertoire holds roughly 94,000 clones, roughly 83% seen once, with 30% to 40% in the top ten. This clone was seen once. V lost 4 bases, J lost 6 bases, and 23 bases lay in between. The CDR3 totals 17 residues. The germline CDR1 and CDR2 sequences are MGHRA and YSYEKL. The sequencing input was PBMCs. The sequence came from a man in his 70s with lung cancer. The J gene is TRBJ2-3, the V gene TRBV4-1; D may match TRBD1 or TRBD2 (6 bases each). The CDR3 spells CASSPVPPRGLWDTQYF. CDR3 bases: TGCGCCAGCAGCCCCGTTCCCCCCCGGGGGCTTTGGGATACGCAGTATTTT.